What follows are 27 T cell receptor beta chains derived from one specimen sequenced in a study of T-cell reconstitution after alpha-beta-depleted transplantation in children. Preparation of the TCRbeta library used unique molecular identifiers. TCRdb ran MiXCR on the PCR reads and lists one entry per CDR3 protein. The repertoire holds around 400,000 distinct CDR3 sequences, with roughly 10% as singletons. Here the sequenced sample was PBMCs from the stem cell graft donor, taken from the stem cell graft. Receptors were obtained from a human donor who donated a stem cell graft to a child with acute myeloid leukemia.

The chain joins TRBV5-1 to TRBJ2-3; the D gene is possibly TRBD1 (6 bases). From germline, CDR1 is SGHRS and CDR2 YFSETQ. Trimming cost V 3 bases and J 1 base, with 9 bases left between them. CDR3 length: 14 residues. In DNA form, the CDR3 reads TGCGCCAGCAGCTCTAGGACAGGCACAGATACGCAGTATTTT. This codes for CASSSRTGTDTQYF.

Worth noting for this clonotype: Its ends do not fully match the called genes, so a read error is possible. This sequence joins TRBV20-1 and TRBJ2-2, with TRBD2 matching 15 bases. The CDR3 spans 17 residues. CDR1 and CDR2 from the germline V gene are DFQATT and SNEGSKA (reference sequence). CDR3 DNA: TGCTGTGCTAACGGACTAGCGGGAGGGGTGAACACCGGGGAGCTGTTTTTT. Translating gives CCANGLAGGVNTGELFF.

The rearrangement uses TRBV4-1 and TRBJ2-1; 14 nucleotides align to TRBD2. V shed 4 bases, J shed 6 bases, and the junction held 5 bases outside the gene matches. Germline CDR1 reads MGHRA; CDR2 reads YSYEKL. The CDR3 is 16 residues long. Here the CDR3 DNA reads TGCGCCAGCAGCCGACTAGCGGGAGGGCCGGTCAATGAGCAGTTCTTC. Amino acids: CASSRLAGGPVNEQFF.

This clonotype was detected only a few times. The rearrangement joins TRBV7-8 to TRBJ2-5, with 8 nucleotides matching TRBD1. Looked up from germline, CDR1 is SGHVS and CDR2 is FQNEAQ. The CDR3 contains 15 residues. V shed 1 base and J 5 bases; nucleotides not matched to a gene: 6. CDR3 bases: TGTGCCAGCAGCTTAGACTCAGGGGGCGCGGAGACCCAGTACTTC. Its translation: CASSLDSGGAETQYF.

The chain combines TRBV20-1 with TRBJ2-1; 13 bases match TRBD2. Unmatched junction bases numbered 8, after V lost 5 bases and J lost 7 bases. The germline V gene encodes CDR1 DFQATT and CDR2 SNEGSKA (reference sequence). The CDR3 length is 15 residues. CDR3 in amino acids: CSAPGLAGARNEQFF. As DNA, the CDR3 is TGCAGTGCTCCAGGACTAGCGGGGGCCAGAAATGAGCAGTTCTTC.

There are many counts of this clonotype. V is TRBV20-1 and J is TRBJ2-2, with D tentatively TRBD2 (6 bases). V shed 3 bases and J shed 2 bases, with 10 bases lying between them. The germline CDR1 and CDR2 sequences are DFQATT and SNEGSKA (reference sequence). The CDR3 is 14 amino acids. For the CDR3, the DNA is TGCAGTGCTAGTGCTAGCGCCAACACCGGGGAGCTGTTTTTT. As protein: CSASASANTGELFF.

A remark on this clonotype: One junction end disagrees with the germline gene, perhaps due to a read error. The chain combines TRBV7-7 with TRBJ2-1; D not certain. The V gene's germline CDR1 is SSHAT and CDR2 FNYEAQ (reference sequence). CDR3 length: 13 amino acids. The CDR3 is CASSVGIYNEQFF. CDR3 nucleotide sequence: TGTGCTAGCAGCGTCGGTATCTACAATGAGCAGTTCTTC.

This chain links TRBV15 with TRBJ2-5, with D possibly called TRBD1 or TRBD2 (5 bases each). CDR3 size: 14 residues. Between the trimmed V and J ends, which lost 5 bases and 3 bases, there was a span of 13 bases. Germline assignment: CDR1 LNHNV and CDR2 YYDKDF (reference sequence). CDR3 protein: CATSGGRLEETQYF. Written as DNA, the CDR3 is TGTGCCACCAGCGGGGGACGGCTCGAAGAGACCCAGTACTTC.

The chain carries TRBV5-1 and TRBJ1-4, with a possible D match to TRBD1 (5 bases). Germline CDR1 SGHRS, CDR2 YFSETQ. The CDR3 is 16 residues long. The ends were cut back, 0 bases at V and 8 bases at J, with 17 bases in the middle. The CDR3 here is CASSLDPGSGTEKLFF. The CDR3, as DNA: TGCGCCAGCAGCTTGGATCCGGGTTCGGGGACCGAAAAACTGTTTTTT.

This CDR3 is CSARGGSSSYEQYV. The DNA of the CDR3 is TGCAGTGCCAGAGGGGGGTCGAGCTCCTACGAGCAGTACGTC. The rearrangement uses TRBV20-1 and TRBJ2-7; D tentatively reads TRBD1 or TRBD2 (6 bases each). The CDR3 runs to 14 residues. Germline loops: CDR1 DFQATT, CDR2 SNEGSKA (reference sequence).

CDR3 region: CASGIRGNQPQHF. CDR3 DNA sequence: TGTGCCAGCGGAATCAGAGGAAATCAGCCCCAGCATTTT. The V call is TRBV6-5, the J call TRBJ1-5, with no clear D. V was pared by 8 bases and J by 4 bases, with 12 bases between. Germline CDR1 MNHEY, CDR2 SVGAGI. This CDR3 region has 13 residues.

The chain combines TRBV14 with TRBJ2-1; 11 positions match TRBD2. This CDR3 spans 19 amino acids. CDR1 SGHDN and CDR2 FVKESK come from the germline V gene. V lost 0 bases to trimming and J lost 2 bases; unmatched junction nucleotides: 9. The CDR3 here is CASSQDLSGTSGTYNEQFF. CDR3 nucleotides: TGTGCCAGCAGCCAAGATTTGAGCGGGACTAGCGGCACCTACAATGAGCAGTTCTTC.

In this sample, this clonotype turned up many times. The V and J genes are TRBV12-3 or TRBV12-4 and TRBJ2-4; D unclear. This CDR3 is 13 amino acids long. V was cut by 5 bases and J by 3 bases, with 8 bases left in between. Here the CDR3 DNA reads TGTGCCAGCAGTGCCTTGGGCAAAAACATTCAGTACTTC. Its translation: CASSALGKNIQYF.

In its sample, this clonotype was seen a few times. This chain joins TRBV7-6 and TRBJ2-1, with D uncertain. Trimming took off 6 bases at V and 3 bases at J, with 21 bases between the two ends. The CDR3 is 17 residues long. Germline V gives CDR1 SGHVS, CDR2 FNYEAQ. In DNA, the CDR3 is TGTGCCAGCAGAACTCTTAGCCAAAAACTATTCTACAATGAGCAGTTCTTC. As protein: CASRTLSQKLFYNEQFF.

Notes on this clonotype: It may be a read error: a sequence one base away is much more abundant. The CDR3 DNA sequence: TGTGCCAGCACCAGGACAGGGGGCACTGAAGCTTTCTTT. Translated, it gives CASTRTGGTEAFF. This rearrangement joins TRBV5-4 to TRBJ1-1; 10 nucleotides agree with TRBD1. Trimming at V came to 6 bases and at J to 4 bases, leaving 3 bases not matched to a gene. The CDR3 extends over 13 amino acids. Germline CDR1 is SGHNT and CDR2 is YYREEE (reference sequence).

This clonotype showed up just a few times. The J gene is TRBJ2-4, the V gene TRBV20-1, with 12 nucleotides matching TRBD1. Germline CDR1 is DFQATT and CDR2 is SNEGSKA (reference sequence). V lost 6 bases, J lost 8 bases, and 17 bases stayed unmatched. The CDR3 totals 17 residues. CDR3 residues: CSADPGTGGALVDIQYF. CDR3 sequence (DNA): TGCAGTGCCGATCCCGGGACAGGGGGCGCGTTGGTAGACATTCAGTACTTC.

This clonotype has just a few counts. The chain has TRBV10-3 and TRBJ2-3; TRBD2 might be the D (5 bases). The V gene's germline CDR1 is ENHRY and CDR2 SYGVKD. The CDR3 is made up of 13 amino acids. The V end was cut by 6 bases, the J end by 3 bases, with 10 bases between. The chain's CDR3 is CAISSGETDTQYF. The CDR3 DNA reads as TGTGCCATCAGCTCCGGGGAAACAGATACGCAGTATTTT.

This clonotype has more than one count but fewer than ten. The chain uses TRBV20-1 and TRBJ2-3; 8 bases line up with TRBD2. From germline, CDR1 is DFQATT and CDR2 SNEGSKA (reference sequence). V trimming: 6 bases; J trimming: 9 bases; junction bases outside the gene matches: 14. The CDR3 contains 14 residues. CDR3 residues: CSASGLAVGRTQYF. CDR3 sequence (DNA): TGCAGTGCCTCCGGACTAGCAGTAGGGAGGACGCAGTATTTT.

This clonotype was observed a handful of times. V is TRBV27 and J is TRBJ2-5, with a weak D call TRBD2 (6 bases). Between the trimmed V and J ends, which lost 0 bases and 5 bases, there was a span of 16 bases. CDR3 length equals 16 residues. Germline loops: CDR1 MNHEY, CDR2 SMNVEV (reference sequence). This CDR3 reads CASSLSTGTAAETQYF. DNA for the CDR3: TGTGCCAGCAGTTTATCGACCGGGACTGCCGCGGAGACCCAGTACTTC.

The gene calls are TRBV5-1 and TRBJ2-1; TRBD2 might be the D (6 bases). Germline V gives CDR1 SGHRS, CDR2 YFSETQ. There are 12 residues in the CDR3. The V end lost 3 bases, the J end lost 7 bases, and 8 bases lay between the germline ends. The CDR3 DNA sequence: TGCGCCAGCAGCTGGACTATTAATGAGCAGTTCTTC. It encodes CASSWTINEQFF.

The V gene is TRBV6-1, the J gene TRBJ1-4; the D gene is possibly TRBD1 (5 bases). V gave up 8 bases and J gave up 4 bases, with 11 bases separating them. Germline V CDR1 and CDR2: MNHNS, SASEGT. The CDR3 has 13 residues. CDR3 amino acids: CASSTAINEKLFF. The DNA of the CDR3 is TGTGCCAGCTCGACAGCAATTAATGAAAAACTGTTTTTT.

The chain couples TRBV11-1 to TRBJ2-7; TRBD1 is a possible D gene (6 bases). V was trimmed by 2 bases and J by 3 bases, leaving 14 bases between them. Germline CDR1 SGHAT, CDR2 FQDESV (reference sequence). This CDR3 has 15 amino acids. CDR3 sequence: CASSLRDTGGYEQYF. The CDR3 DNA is TGTGCCAGCAGCTTAAGGGACACTGGGGGCTACGAGCAGTACTTC.

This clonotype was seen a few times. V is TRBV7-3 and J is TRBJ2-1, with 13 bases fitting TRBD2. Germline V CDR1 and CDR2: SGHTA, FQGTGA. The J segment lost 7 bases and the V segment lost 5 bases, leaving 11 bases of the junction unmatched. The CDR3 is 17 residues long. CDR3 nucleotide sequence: TGTGCCAGCAGCCCCCCTGAGACTAGCGGGAGGAGGAATGAGCAGTTCTTC. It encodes CASSPPETSGRRNEQFF.

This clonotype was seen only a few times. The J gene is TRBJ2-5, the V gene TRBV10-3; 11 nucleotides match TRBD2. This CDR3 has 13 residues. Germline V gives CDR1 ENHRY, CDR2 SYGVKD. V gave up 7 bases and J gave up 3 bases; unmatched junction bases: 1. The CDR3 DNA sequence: TGTGCCATCAAACTAGCGGGGGAAGAGACCCAGTACTTC. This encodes CAIKLAGEETQYF.

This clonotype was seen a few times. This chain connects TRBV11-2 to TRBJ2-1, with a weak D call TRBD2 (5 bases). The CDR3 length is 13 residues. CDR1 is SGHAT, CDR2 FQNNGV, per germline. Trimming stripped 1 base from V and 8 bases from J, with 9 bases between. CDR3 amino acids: CASSLGERHEQFF. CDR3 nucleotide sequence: TGTGCCAGCAGCTTAGGCGAGCGGCATGAGCAGTTCTTC.

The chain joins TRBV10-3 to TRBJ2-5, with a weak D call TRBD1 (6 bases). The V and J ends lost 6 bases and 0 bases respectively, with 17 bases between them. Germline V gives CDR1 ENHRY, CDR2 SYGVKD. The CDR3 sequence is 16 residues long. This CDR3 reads CAIRGGNTGNQETQYF. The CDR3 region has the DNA TGTGCCATCAGGGGCGGAAACACAGGGAACCAAGAGACCCAGTACTTC.

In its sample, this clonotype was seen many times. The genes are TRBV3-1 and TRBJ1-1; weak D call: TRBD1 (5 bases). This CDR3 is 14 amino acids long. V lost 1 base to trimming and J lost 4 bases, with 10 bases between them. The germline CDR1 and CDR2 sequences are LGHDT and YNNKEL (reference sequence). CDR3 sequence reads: CASSQGSGGTEAFF. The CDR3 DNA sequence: TGTGCCAGCAGCCAAGGGTCTGGGGGCACTGAAGCTTTCTTT.